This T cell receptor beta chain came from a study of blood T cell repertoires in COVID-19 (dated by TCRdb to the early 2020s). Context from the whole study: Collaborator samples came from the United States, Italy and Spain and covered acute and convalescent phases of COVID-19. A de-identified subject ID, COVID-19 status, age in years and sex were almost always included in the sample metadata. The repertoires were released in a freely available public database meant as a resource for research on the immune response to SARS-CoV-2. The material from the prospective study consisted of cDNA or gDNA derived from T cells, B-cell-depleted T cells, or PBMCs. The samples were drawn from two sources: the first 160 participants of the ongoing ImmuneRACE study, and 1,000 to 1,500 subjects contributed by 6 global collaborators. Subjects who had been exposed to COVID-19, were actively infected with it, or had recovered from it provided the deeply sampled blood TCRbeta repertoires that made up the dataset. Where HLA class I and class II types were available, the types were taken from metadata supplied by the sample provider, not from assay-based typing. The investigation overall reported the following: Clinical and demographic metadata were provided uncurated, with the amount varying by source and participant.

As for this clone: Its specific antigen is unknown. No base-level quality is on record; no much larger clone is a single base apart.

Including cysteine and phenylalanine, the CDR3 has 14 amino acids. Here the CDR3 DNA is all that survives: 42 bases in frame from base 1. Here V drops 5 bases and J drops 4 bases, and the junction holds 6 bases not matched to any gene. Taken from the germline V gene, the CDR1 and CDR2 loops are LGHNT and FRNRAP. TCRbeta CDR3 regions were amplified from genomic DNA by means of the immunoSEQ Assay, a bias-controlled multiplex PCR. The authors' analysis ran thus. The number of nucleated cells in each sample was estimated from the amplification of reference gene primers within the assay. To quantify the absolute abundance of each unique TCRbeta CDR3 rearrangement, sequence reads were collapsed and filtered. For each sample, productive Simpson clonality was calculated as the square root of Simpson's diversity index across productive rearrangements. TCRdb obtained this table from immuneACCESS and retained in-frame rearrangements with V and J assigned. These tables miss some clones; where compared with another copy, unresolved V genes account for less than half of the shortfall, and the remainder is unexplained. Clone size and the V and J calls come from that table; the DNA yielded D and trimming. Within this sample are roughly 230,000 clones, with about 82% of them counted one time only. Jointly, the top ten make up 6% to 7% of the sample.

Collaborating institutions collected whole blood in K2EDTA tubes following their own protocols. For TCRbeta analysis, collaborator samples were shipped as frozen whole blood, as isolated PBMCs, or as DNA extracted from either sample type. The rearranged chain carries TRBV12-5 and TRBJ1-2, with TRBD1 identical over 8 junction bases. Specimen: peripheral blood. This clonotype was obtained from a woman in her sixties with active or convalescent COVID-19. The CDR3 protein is CASGTGTGGYGYTF. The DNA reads TGTGCTAGTGGTACGGGGACAGGCGGCTATGGCTACACCTTC.